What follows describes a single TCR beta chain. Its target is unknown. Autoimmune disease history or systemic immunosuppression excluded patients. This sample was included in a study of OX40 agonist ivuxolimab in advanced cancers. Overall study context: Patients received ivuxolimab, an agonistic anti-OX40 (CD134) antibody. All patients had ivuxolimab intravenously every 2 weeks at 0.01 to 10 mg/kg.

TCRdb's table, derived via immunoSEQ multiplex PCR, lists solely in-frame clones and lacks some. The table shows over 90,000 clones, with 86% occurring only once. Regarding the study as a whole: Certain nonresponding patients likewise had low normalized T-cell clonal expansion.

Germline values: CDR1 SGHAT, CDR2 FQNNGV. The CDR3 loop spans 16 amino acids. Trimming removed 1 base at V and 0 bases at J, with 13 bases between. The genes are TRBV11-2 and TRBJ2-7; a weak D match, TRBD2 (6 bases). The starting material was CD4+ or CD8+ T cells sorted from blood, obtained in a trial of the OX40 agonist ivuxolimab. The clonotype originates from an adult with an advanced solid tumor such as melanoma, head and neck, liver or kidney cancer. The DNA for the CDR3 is TGTGCCAGCAGCTTAGTTATCGGGGGAGTCTCCTACGAGCAGTACTTC. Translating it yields CASSLVIGGVSYEQYF.